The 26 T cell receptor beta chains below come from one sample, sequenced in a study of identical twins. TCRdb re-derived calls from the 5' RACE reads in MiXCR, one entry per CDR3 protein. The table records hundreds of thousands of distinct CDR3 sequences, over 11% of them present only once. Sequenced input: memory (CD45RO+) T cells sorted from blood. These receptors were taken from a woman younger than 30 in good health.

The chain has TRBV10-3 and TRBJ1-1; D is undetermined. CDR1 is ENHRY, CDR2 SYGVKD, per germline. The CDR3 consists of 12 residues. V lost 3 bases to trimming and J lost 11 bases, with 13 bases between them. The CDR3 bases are TGTGCCATCAGTGACCGACCGGACCGGGCTTTCTTT. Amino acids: CAISDRPDRAFF.

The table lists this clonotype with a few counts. CDR3 sequence reads: CATIAGGALNTGELFF. The CDR3 nucleotides read TGTGCCACTATAGCGGGAGGGGCCCTGAACACCGGGGAGCTGTTTTTT. This rearrangement joins TRBV10-3 to TRBJ2-2; TRBD2 matches 11 bases. Germline CDR1 reads ENHRY; CDR2 reads SYGVKD. Trimming took 10 bases from V and 1 from J; bases not matched to a gene: 8. The CDR3 consists of 16 residues.

This CDR3 is CASSIRNTEAFF. As DNA, the CDR3 is TGTGCCAGCAGTATCAGGAACACTGAAGCTTTCTTT. V and J are TRBV28 and TRBJ1-1; D call uncertain. The V gene's germline CDR1 is MDHEN and CDR2 SYDVKM. The V gene lost 5 bases and the J gene lost 1 base, with 5 bases spanning the gap. The CDR3 loop spans 12 amino acids.

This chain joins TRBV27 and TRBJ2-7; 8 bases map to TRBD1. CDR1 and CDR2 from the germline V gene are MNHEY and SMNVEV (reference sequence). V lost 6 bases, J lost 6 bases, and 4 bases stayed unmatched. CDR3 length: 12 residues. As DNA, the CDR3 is TGTGCCAGCAGCCGGACAGGGCTCGAGCAGTACTTC. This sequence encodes CASSRTGLEQYF.

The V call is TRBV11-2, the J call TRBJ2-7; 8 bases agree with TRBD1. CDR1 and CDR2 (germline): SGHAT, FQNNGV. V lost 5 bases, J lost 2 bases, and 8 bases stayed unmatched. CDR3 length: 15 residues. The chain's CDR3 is CASSPRDRFAYEQYF. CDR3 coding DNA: TGTGCCAGCAGCCCGCGGGACAGGTTCGCCTACGAGCAGTACTTC. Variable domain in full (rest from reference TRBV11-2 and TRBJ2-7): EAGVAQSPRYKIIEKRQSVAFWCNPISGHATLYWYQQILGQGPKLLIQFQNNGVVDDSQLPKDRFSAERLKGVDSTLKIQPAKLEDSAVYLCASSPRDRFAYEQYFGPGTRLTVT.

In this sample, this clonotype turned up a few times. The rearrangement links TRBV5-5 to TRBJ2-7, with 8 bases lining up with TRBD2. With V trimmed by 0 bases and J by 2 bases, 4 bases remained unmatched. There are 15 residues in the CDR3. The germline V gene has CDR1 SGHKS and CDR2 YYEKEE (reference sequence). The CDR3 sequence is CASSLGSGIPYEQYF. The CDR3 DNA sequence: TGTGCCAGCAGCTTGGGTAGCGGGATCCCCTACGAGCAGTACTTC.

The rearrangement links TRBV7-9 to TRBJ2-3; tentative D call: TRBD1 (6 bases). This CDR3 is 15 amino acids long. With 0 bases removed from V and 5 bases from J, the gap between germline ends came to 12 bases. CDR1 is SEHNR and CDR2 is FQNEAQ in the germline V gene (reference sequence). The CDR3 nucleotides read TGTGCCAGCAGCTTAGCGTCAGGGGTAATAGATACGCAGTATTTT. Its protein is CASSLASGVIDTQYF.

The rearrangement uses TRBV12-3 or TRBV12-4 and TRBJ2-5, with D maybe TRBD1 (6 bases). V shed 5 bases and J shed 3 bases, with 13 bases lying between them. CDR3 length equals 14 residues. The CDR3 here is CASSRSRTEETQYF. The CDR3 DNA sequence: TGTGCCAGCAGTCGATCCCGGACAGAAGAGACCCAGTACTTC.

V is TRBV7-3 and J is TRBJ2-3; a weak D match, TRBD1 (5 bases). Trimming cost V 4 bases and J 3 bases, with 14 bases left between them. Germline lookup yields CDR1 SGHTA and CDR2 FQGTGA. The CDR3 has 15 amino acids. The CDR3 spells CASSSQGVGTDTQYF. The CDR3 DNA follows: TGTGCCAGCAGCTCCCAAGGGGTTGGAACAGATACGCAGTATTTT.

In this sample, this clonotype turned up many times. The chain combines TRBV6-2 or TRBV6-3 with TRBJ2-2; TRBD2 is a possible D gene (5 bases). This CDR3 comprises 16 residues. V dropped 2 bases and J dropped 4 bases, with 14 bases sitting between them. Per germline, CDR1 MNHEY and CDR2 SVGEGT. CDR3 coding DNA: TGTGCCAGCAGTTACCGGGGAGCTACTGGCACCGGGGAGCTGTTTTTT. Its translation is CASSYRGATGTGELFF.

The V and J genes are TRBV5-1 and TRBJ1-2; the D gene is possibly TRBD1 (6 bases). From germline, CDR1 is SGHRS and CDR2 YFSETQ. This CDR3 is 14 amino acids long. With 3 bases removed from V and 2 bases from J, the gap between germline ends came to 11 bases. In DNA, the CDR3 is TGCGCCAGCAGCTCTATACAGGGAAACTATGGCTACACCTTC. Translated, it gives CASSSIQGNYGYTF. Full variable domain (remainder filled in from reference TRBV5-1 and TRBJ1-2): KAGVTQTPRYLIKTRGQQVTLSCSPISGHRSVSWYQQTPGQGLQFLFEYFSETQRNKGNFPGRFSGRQFSNSRSEMNVSTLELGDSALYLCASSSIQGNYGYTFGSGTRLTVV.

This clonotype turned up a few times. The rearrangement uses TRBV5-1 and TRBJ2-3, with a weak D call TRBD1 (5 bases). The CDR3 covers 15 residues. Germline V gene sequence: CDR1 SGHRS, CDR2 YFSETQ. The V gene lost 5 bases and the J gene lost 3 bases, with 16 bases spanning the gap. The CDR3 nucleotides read TGCGCCAGCAGTCCGGGCGGCAGGGCTACAGATACGCAGTATTTT. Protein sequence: CASSPGGRATDTQYF.

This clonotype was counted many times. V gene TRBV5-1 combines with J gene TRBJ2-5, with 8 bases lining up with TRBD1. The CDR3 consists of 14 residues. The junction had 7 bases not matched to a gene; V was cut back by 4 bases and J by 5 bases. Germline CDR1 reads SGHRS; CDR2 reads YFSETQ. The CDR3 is CASSAGQGGETQYF. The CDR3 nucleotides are TGCGCCAGCAGCGCAGGACAGGGTGGGGAGACCCAGTACTTC.

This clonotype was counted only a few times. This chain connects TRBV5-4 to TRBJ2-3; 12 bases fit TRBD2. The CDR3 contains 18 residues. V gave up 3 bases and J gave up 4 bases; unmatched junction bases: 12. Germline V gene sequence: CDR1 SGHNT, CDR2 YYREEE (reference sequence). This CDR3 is CASSSGGLAGGIADTQYF. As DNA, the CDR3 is TGTGCCAGCAGCTCCGGGGGGCTAGCGGGGGGGATCGCAGATACGCAGTATTTT.

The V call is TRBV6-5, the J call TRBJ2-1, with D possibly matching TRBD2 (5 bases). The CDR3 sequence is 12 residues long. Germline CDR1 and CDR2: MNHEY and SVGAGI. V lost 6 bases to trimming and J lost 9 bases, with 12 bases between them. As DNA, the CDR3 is TGTGCCAGCAGCCCTTACGGAGGTGAGCAGTTCTTC. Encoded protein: CASSPYGGEQFF.

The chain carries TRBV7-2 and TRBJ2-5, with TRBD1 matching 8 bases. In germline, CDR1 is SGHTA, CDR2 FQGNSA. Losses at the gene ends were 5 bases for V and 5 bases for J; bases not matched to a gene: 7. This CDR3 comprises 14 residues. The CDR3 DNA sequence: TGTGCCAGCAGCCCACAGGGGGTTGAGGAGACCCAGTACTTC. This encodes CASSPQGVEETQYF.

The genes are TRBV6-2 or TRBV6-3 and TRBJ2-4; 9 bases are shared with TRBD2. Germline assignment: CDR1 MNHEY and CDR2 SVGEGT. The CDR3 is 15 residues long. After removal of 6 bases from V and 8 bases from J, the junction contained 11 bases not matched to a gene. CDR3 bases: TGTGCCAGCAGCCTCGGGACTAGCTGGTTAGACATTCAGTACTTC. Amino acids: CASSLGTSWLDIQYF.

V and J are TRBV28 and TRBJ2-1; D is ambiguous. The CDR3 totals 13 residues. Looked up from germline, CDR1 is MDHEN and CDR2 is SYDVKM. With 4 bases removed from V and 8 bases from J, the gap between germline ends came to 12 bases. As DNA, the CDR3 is TGTGCCAGCAGTTACTACCACAGCGATGAGCAGTTCTTC. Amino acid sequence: CASSYYHSDEQFF.

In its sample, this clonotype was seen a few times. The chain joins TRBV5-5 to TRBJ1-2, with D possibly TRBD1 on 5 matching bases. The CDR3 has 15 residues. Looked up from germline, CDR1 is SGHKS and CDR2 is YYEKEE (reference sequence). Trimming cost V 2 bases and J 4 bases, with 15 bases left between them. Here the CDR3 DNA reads TGTGCCAGCAGCTTAGCCCAGGGAAAGGGCTATGGCTACACCTTC. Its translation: CASSLAQGKGYGYTF. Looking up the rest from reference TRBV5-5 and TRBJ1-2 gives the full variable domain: DAGVTQSPTHLIKTRGQQVTLRCSPISGHKSVSWYQQVLGQGPQFIFQYYEKEERGRGNFPDRFSARQFPNYSSELNVNALLLGDSALYLCASSLAQGKGYGYTFGSGTRLTVV.

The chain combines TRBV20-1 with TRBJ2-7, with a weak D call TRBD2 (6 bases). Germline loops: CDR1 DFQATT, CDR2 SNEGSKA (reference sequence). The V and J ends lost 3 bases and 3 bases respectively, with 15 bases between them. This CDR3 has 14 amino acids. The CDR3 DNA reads TGCAGTGCTAGTAAAGACGGGAGTAGCTACGAGCAGTACTTC. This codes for CSASKDGSSYEQYF.

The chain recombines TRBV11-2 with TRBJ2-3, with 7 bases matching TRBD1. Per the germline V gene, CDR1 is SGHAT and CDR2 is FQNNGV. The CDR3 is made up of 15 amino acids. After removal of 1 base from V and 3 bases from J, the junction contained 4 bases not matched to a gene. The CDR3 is CASSLVGGGTDTQYF. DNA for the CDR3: TGTGCCAGCAGCTTAGTAGGGGGCGGGACAGATACGCAGTATTTT.

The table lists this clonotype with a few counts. The CDR3 DNA follows: TGTGCCAGCAGCCAAGCCGGGGGCAGAGGCACTGAAGCTTTCTTT. Amino acids: CASSQAGGRGTEAFF. This chain links TRBV3-1 with TRBJ1-1; possibly TRBD1 for D (6 bases). The CDR3 sequence is 15 residues long. The V end lost 1 base, the J end lost 4 bases, and 13 bases lay between the germline ends. Germline V gene lookup returns CDR1 LGHDT and CDR2 YNNKEL (reference sequence).

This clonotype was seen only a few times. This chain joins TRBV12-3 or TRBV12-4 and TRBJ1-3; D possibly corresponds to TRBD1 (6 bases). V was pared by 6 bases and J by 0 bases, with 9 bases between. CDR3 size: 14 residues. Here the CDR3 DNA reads TGTGCCAGCAGACAGGGAAACTCTGGAAACACCATATATTTT. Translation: CASRQGNSGNTIYF.

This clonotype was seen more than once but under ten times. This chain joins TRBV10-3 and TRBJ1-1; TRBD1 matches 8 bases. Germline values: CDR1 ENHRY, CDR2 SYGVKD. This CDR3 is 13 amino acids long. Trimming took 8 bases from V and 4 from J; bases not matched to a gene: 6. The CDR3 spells CAIATGEGTEAFF. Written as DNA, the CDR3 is TGTGCCATCGCGACAGGGGAGGGCACTGAAGCTTTCTTT.

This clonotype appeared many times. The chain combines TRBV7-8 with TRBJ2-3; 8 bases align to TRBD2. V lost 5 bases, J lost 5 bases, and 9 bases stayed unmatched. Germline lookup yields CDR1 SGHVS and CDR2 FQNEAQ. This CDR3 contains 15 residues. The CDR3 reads CASSPGGAGGDTQYF. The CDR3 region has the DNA TGTGCCAGCAGCCCCGGGGGGGCCGGGGGAGATACGCAGTATTTT.

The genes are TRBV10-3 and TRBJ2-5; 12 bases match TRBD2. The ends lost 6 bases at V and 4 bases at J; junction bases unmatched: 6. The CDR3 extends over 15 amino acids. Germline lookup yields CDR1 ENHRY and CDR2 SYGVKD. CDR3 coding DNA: TGTGCCATCAGGCCCGCGGGACTAGCGGGAGAGACCCAGTACTTC. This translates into CAIRPAGLAGETQYF.